This T cell receptor beta chain is from a study of cytomegalovirus exposure and HLA in healthy donors. On the study more broadly: The 110 or so validation repertoires used the same platform as the 650 to 750 first-cohort repertoires, a later analysis reported.

A remark on this clone: The antigen remains unidentified.

Overall study findings and caveats: Subsequent analysis found a tendency for first-cohort TCR clusters to co-occur within the 120 or so validation repertoires.

The donors formed part of the approximately 120-subject validation cohort, distinct from the roughly 600-subject first cohort. Profiled with immunoSEQ multiplex PCR; TCRdb holds only in-frame clones, not every one. The sample shows some 45,000 clones, about 93% of them seen only once. Germline V lookup: CDR1 MNHNY, CDR2 SVGAGI (reference sequence). CDR3 length equals 14 residues. With 5 bases removed from V and 1 base from J, the gap between germline ends came to 8 bases. The sequencing sample was made of PBMCs. The TCR was taken from a young woman in good health and CMV-seropositive. This chain links TRBV6-6 with TRBJ2-2, with D perhaps TRBD1 (6 bases). The CDR3 protein is CASSPDRNTGELFF. The CDR3 bases are TGTGCCAGCAGTCCGGACAGGAACACCGGGGAGCTGTTTTTT.